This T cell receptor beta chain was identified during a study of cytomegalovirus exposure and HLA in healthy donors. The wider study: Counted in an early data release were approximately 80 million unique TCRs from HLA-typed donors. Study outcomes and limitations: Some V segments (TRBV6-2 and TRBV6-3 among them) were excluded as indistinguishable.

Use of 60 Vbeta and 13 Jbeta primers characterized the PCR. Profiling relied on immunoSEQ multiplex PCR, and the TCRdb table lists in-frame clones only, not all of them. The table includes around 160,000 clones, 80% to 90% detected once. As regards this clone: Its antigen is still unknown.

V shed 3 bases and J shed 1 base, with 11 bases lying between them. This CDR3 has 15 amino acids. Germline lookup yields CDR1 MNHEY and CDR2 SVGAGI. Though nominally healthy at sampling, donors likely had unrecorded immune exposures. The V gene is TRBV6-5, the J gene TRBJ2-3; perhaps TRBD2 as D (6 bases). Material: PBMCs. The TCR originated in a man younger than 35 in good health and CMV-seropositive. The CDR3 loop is CASSYFGSRTDTQYF. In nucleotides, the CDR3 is TGTGCCAGCAGTTATTTCGGGAGCCGCACAGATACGCAGTATTTT.